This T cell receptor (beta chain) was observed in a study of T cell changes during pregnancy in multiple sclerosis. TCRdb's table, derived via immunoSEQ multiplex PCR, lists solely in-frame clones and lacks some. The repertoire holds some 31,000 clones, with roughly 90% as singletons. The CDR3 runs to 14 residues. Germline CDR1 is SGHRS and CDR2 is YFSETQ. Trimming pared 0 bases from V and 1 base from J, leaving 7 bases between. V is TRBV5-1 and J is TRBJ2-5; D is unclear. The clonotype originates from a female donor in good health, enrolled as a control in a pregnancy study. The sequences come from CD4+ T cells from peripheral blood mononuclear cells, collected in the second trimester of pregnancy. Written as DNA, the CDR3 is TGCGCCAGCAGCTTGGCCACAGCCCAAGAGACCCAGTACTTC. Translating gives CASSLATAQETQYF.